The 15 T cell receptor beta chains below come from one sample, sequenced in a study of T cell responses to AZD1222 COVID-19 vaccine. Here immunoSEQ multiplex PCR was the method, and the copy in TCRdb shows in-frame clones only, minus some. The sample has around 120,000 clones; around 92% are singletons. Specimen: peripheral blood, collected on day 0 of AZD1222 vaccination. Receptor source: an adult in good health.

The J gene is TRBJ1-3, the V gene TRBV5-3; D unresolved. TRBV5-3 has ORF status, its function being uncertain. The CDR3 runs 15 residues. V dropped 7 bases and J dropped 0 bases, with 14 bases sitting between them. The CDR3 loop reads CARLPLGNSGNTIYF. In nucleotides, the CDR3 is TGTGCCAGACTGCCGTTAGGGAACTCTGGAAACACCATATATTTT.

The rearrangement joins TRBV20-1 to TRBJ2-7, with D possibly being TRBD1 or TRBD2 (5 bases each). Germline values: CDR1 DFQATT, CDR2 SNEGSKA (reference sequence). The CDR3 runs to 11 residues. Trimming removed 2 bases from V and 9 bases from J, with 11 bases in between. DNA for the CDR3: TGCAGTGCTAGAACCCGGGACGGGCAGTACTTC. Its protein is CSARTRDGQYF.

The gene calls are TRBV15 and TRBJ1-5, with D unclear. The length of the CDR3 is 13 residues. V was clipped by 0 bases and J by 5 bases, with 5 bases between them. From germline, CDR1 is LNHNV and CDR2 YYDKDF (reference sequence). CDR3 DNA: TGTGCCACCAGCAGAGATCCCGATCAGCCCCAGCATTTT. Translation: CATSRDPDQPQHF.

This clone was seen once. CDR3 loop: CASSASVGGAYEQYF. CDR3 DNA sequence: TGTGCCAGCAGCGCCTCAGTGGGGGGGGCCTACGAGCAGTACTTC. The genes are TRBV9 and TRBJ2-7; 7 bases line up with TRBD2. CDR3 length: 15 residues. V shed 3 bases, J shed 2 bases, and the junction held 8 bases outside the gene matches. The germline gives CDR1 SGDLS, CDR2 YYNGEE.

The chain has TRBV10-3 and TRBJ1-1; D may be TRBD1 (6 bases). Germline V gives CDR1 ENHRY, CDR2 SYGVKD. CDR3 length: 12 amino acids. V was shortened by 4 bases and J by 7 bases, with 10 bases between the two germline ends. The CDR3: CAISGGAVEAFF. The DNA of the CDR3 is TGTGCCATCAGTGGGGGGGCCGTTGAAGCTTTCTTT.

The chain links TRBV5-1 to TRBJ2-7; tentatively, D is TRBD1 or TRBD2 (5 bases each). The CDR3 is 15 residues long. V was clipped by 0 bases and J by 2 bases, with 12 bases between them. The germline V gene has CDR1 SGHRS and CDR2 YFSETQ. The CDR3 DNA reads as TGCGCCAGCAGCTTGGCCGGGGCGGTGGCCTACGAGCAGTACTTC. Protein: CASSLAGAVAYEQYF.

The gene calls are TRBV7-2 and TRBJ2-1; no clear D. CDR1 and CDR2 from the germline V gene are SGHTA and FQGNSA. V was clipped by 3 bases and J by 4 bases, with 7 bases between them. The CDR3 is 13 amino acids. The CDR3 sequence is CASSFTKYNEQFF. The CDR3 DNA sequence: TGTGCCAGCAGCTTCACTAAGTACAATGAGCAGTTCTTC.

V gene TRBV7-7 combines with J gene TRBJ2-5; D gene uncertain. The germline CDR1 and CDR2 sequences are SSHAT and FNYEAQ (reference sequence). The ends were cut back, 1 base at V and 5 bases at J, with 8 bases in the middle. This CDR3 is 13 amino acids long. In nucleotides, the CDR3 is TGTGCCAGCAGCTTAGGGGTAGGGGAGACCCAGTACTTC. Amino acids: CASSLGVGETQYF.

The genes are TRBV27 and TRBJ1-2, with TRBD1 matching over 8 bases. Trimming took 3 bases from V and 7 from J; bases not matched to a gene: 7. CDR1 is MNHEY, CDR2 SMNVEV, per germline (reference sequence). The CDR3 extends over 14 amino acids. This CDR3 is CASSLLGTGFGYTF. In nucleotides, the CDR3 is TGTGCCAGCAGTTTGCTGGGGACAGGTTTTGGCTACACCTTC.

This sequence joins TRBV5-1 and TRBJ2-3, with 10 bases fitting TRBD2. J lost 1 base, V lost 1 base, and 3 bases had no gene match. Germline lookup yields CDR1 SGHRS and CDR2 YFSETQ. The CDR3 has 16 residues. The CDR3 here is CASSLPSGSGTDTQYF. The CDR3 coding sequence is TGCGCCAGCAGCTTGCCTAGCGGGAGTGGCACAGATACGCAGTATTTT.

The CDR3: CASSGTPDASGYTF. The CDR3 DNA follows: TGTGCCAGTAGTGGCACCCCGGACGCCTCTGGCTACACCTTC. J is TRBJ1-2 and V is TRBV19; D ambiguous. V gave up 5 bases and J gave up 7 bases, with 17 bases separating them. CDR3 length equals 14 residues. The germline gives CDR1 LNHDA, CDR2 SQIVND (reference sequence).

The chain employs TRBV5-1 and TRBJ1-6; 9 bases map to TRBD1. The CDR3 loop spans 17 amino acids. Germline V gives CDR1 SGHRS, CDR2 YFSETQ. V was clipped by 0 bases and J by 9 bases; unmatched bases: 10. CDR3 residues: CASSLAGQGALGSPLHF. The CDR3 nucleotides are TGCGCCAGCAGCTTGGCGGGACAGGGAGCTTTGGGTTCACCCCTCCACTTT.

The CDR3 protein is CASSLHDSTATNEKLFF. Here the CDR3 DNA reads TGTGCCAGCAGTTTACATGACAGCACAGCAACTAATGAAAAACTGTTTTTT. The rearrangement joins TRBV28 to TRBJ1-4; D is possibly TRBD1 (5 bases). The CDR3 consists of 17 residues. V dropped 2 bases and J dropped 0 bases, with 13 bases sitting between them. Germline assignment: CDR1 MDHEN and CDR2 SYDVKM. The variable domain in full, with the rest retrieved from reference TRBV28 and TRBJ1-4, is DVKVTQSSRYLVKRTGEKVFLECVQDMDHENMFWYRQDPGLGLRLIYFSYDVKMKEKGDIPEGYSVSREKKERFSLILESASTNQTSMYLCASSLHDSTATNEKLFFGSGTQLSVL.

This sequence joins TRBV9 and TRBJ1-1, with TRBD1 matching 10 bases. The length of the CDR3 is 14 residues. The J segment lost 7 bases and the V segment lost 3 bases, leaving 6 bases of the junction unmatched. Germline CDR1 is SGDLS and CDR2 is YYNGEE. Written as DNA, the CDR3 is TGTGCCAGCAGCGCGGACAGGGGGGTGGGTGAAGCTTTCTTT. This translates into CASSADRGVGEAFF.

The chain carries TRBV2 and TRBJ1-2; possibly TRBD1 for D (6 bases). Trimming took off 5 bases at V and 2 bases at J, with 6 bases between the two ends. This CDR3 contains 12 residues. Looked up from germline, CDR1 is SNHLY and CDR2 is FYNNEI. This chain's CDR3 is CASSQGNYGYTF. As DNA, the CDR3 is TGTGCCAGCAGTCAGGGGAACTATGGCTACACCTTC. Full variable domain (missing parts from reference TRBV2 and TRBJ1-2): EPEVTQTPSHQVTQMGQEVILRCVPISNHLYFYWYRQILGQKVEFLVSFYNNEISEKSEIFDDQFSVERPDGSNFTLKIRSTKLEDSAMYFCASSQGNYGYTFGSGTRLTVV.